The 11 T cell receptor beta chains below all came from one sample that was sequenced in a study of tissue T cells after allogeneic stem cell transplantation. Assay used: immunoSEQ multiplex PCR; TCRdb lists only in-frame clones, some missing. The sample records 8,000 to 10,000 clones, about three fifths being singletons. Material: tissue from the jejunum, obtained at autopsy. These TCRs come from a woman aged 18-49 years with breast cancer.

The rearrangement joins TRBV5-4 to TRBJ2-3; perhaps TRBD2 as D (5 bases). This CDR3 region has 14 residues. V was trimmed by 0 bases and J by 7 bases, leaving 12 bases between them. Per germline, CDR1 SGHNT and CDR2 YYREEE (reference sequence). CDR3 coding DNA: TGTGCCAGCAGCTTGGGAGGGAGAGAATATACGCAGTATTTT. Protein sequence: CASSLGGREYTQYF.

This clone was seen a handful of times. The J gene is TRBJ2-5, the V gene TRBV24-1, with 10 nucleotides matching TRBD2. The CDR3 runs to 14 residues. The germline V gene has CDR1 KGHDR and CDR2 SFDVKD. V shed 11 bases and J 3 bases; nucleotides not matched to a gene: 8. This chain's CDR3 is CAKTWTSGEETQYF. DNA for the CDR3: TGTGCCAAAACATGGACTAGCGGAGAAGAGACCCAGTACTTC.

The V gene is TRBV4-2, the J gene TRBJ1-1, with D perhaps matching TRBD1 (6 bases). The CDR3 sequence is 12 residues long. Germline CDR1 reads LGHNA; CDR2 reads YNFKEQ. V was clipped by 4 bases and J by 11 bases, with 14 bases between them. The CDR3 here is CASSPKGQPAFF. CDR3 DNA: TGTGCCAGCAGCCCCAAAGGACAGCCGGCTTTCTTT.

The genes are TRBV13 and TRBJ1-2; tentatively, D is TRBD1 (5 bases). V was clipped by 2 bases and J by 5 bases, with 12 bases between them. Germline values: CDR1 PRHDT, CDR2 FYEKMQ (reference sequence). The CDR3 extends over 14 amino acids. The CDR3 DNA is TGTGCCAGCAGCTTATGGGACGGGCGGTATGGCTACACCTTC. Protein sequence: CASSLWDGRYGYTF. Drawing the rest from reference TRBV13 and TRBJ1-2, the complete variable domain is AAGVIQSPRHLIKEKRETATLKCYPIPRHDTVYWYQQGPGQDPQFLISFYEKMQSDKGSIPDRFSAQQFSDYHSELNMSSLELGDSALYFCASSLWDGRYGYTFGSGTRLTVV.

This clone was seen only a few times. The V gene is TRBV5-6, the J gene TRBJ2-3; TRBD2 agrees at 7 bases. Germline lookup yields CDR1 SGHDT and CDR2 YYEEEE. There are 16 residues in the CDR3. V trimming: 4 bases; J trimming: 5 bases; junction bases outside the gene matches: 13. For the CDR3, the DNA is TGTGCCAGCAGCCTGCAAATGGCGGGAGTCAGAGATACGCAGTATTTT. Protein: CASSLQMAGVRDTQYF.

This sequence joins TRBV7-2 and TRBJ2-3; unclear D gene. CDR1 and CDR2 (germline): SGHTA, FQGNSA. Trimming pared 6 bases from V and 6 bases from J, leaving 13 bases between. This CDR3 comprises 13 residues. CDR3 loop: CASRPADGDTQYF. The CDR3 nucleotides read TGTGCCAGCAGACCCGCCGACGGTGATACGCAGTATTTT.

This clone was detected once. The chain uses TRBV5-1 and TRBJ1-2; no firm D call. The CDR3 covers 14 residues. CDR1 is SGHRS and CDR2 is YFSETQ in the germline V gene. Trimming shortened V by 4 bases and J by 8 bases, and 18 bases separated the two germline ends. For the CDR3, the DNA is TGCGCCAGCAGCGATAGCACGTCACCTGGAGGCTACACCTTC. Translated: CASSDSTSPGGYTF.

The chain joins TRBV6-5 to TRBJ1-4, with TRBD1 matching over 7 bases. The V and J ends lost 4 bases and 7 bases, in that order; junction bases with no gene match: 9. CDR1 and CDR2 (germline): MNHEY, SVGAGI. This CDR3 has 15 amino acids. For the CDR3, the DNA is TGTGCCAGCAGTTCCACAGGGGTGAGGGCTGAAAAACTGTTTTTT. Translating gives CASSSTGVRAEKLFF.

The chain employs TRBV23-1 and TRBJ2-7, with 7 bases fitting TRBD1. TRBV23-1 is known as an ORF, though its function is uncertain. V shed 10 bases, J shed 3 bases, and the junction held 21 bases outside the gene matches. This CDR3 contains 17 residues. The CDR3 region has the DNA TGCGCCACCCCCACCTCGAGGGGGCAAGGGAGAAGCTACGAGCAGTACTTC. Translation gives CATPTSRGQGRSYEQYF.

V usage is TRBV5-8 and J usage is TRBJ2-7; D could derive from TRBD1 or TRBD2 (5 bases each). Per germline, CDR1 SGHTS and CDR2 YDEGEE. The ends were cut back, 0 bases at V and 2 bases at J, with 12 bases in the middle. The length of the CDR3 is 15 residues. The CDR3 spells CASSLVGTEAYEQYF. Written as DNA, the CDR3 is TGTGCCAGCAGCTTGGTCGGGACCGAGGCCTACGAGCAGTACTTC.

This clone occurred a few times. The V call is TRBV20-1, the J call TRBJ1-5; D uncertain. The CDR3 covers 11 residues. V gave up 7 bases and J gave up 3 bases, with 7 bases separating them. Germline CDR1 DFQATT, CDR2 SNEGSKA (reference sequence). CDR3 in amino acids: CSVQPNQPQHF. Written as DNA, the CDR3 is TGCAGTGTACAGCCCAATCAGCCCCAGCATTTT.